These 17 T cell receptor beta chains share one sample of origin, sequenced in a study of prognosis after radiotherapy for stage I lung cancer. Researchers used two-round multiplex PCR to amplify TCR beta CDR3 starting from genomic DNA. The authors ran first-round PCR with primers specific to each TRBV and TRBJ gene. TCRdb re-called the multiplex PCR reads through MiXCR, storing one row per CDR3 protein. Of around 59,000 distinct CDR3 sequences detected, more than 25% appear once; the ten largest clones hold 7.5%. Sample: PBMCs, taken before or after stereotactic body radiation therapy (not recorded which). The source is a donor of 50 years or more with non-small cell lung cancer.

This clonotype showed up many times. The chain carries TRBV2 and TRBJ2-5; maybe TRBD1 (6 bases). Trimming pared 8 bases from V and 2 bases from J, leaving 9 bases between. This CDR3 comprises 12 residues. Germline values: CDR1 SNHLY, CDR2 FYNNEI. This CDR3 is CASLQGQETQYF. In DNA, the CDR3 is TGTGCCAGCCTACAGGGACAAGAGACCCAGTACTTC.

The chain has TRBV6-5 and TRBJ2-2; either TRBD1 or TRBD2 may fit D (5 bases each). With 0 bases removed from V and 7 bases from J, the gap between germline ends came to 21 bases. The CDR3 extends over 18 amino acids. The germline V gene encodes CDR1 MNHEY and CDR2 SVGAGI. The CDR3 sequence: CASSYSNLRSGGYGELFF. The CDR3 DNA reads TGTGCCAGCAGTTACTCGAATCTACGGTCTGGGGGATACGGGGAGCTGTTTTTT.

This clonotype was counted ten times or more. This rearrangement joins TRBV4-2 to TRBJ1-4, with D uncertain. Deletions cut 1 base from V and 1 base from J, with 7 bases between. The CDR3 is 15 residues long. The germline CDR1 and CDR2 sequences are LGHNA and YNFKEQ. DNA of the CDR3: TGTGCCAGCAGCCAAGTGTGGGGAACTAATGAAAAACTGTTTTTT. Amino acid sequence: CASSQVWGTNEKLFF.

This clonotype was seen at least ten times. The CDR3 DNA reads as TGCAGTGCCAAGGACAGGACGTATGGCTACACCTTC. It codes for CSAKDRTYGYTF. The chain recombines TRBV20-1 with TRBJ1-2; 7 bases fit TRBD1. Germline values: CDR1 DFQATT, CDR2 SNEGSKA (reference sequence). CDR3 length: 12 amino acids. V was pared by 6 bases and J by 5 bases, with 6 bases of the junction left unmatched.

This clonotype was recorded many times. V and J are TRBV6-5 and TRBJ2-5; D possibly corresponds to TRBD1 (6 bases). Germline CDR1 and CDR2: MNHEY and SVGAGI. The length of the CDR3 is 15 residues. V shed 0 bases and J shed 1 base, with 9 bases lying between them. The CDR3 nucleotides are TGTGCCAGCAGTTACTCGAGCAGGGGCCAAGAGACCCAGTACTTC. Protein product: CASSYSSRGQETQYF.

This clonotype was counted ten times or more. The chain's CDR3 is CASSFRGEEQYF. For the CDR3, the DNA is TGTGCCAGCAGCTTCCGGGGTGAAGAGCAGTACTTC. J is TRBJ2-7 and V is TRBV11-1, with D possibly TRBD2 on 5 matching bases. Trimming took 3 bases from V and 7 from J, leaving 10 bases between them. CDR1 SGHAT and CDR2 FQDESV come from the germline V gene (reference sequence). This CDR3 is built from 12 residues.

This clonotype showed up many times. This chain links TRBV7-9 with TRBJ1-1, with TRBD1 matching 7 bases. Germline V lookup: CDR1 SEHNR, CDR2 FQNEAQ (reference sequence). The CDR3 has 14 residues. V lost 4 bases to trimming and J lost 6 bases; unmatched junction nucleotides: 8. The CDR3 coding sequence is TGTGCCAGCAGCTCTCGACAGGGAGCGGCTGAAGCTTTCTTT. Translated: CASSSRQGAAEAFF.

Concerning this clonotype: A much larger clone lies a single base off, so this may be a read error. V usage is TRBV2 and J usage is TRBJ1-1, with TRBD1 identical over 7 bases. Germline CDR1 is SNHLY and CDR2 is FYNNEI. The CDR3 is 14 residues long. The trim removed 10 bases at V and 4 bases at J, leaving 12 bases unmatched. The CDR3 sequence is CAISQGGRATEAFF. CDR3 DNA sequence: TGTGCCATCAGCCAGGGGGGAAGGGCCACTGAAGCTTTCTTT.

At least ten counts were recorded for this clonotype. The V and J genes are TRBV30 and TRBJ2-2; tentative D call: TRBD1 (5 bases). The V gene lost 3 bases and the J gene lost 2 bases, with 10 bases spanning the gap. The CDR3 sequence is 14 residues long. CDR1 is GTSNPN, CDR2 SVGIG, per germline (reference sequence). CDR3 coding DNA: TGTGCCTGGAGGCGTGACAGAAACACCGGGGAGCTGTTTTTT. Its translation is CAWRRDRNTGELFF.

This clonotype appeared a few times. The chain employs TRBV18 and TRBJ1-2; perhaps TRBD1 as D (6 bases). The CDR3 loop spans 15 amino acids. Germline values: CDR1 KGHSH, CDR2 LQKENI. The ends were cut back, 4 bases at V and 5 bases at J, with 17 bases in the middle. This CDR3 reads CASSLRRGAGYGYTF. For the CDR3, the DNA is TGTGCCAGCTCACTCCGCCGGGGGGCTGGTTATGGCTACACCTTC.

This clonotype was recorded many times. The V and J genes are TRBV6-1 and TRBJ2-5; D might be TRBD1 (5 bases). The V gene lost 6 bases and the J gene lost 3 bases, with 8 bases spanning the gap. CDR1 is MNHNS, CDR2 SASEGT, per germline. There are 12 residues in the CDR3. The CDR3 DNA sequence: TGTGCCAGCAGACAGGCCAAAGAGACCCAGTACTTC. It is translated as CASRQAKETQYF.

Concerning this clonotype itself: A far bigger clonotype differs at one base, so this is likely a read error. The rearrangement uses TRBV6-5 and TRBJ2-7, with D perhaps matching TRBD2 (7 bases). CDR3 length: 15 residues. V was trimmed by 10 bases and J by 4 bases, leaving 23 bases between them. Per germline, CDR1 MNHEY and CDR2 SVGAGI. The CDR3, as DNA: TGTGCCATCACCGAAGGGGGGGACCGTGGGTACGAGCAGTACTTC. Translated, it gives CAITEGGDRGYEQYF.

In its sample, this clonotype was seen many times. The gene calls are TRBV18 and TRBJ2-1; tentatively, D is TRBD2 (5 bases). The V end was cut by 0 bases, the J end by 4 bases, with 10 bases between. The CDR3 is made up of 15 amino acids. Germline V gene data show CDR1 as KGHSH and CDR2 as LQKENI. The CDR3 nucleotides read TGTGCCAGCTCACCACCTTCTAGCCCTTACAATGAGCAGTTCTTC. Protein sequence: CASSPPSSPYNEQFF.

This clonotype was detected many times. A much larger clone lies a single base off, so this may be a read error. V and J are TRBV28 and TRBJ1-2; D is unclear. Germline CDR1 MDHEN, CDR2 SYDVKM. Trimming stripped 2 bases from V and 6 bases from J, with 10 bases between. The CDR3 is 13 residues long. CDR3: CASSLLGEHGYTF. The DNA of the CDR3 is TGTGCCAGCAGTTTACTCGGGGAGCATGGCTACACCTTC.

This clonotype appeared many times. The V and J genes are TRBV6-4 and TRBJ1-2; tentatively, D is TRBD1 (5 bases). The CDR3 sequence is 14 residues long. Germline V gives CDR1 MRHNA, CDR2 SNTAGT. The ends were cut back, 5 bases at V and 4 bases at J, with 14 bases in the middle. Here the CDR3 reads CASSKTARGYGYTF. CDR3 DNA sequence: TGTGCCAGCAGTAAGACAGCCCGGGGCTATGGCTACACCTTC.

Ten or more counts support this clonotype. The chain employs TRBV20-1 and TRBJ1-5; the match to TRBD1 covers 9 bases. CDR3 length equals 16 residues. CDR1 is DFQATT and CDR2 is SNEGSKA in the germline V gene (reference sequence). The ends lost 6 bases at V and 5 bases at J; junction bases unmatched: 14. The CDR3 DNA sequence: TGCAGTGCCCCCACAGGGGGCTCGGGAAACGATCAGCCCCAGCATTTT. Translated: CSAPTGGSGNDQPQHF.

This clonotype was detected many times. The CDR3 here is CASSLRGATNEKLFF. Written as DNA, the CDR3 is TGTGCCAGTAGTCTCAGGGGCGCAACTAATGAAAAACTGTTTTTT. The chain is built from TRBV19 and TRBJ1-4; weak D call: TRBD1 (6 bases). The CDR3 consists of 15 residues. Trimming left V 5 bases short and J 0 bases short, with 10 bases between. CDR1 is LNHDA, CDR2 SQIVND, per germline (reference sequence).